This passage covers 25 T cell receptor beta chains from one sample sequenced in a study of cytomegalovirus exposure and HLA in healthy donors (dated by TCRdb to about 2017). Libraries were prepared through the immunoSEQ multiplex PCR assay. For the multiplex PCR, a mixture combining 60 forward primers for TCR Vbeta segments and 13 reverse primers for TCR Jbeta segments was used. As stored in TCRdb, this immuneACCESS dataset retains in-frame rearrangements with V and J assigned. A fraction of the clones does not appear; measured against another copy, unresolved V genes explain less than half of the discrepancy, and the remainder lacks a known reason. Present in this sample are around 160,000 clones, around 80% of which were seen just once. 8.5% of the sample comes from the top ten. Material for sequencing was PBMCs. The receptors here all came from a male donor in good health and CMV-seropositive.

In DNA form, the CDR3 reads TGTGCCAGCACACCGTACGGGACAGGGGGTTCGGATACGCAGTATTTT. It codes for CASTPYGTGGSDTQYF. The chain couples TRBV7-9 to TRBJ2-3, with TRBD1 identical over 11 bases. Germline V gene sequence: CDR1 SEHNR, CDR2 FQNEAQ (reference sequence). This CDR3 is built from 16 residues. Germline trimming cut 7 bases from V and 6 bases from J; bases unmatched to any gene: 12.

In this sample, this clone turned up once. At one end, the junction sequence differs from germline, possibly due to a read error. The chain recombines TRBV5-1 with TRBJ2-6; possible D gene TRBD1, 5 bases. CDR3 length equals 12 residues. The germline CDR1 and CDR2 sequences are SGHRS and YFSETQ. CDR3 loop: CASISGANVLTF. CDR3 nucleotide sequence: TGCGCCAGCATCTCTGGGGCCAACGTCCTGACCTTC. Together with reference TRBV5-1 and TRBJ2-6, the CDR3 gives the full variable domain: KAGVTQTPRYLIKTRGQQVTLSCSPISGHRSVSWYQQTPGQGLQFLFEYFSETQRNKGNFPGRFSGRQFSNSRSEMNVSTLELGDSALYLCASISGANVLTFGAGSRLTVL.

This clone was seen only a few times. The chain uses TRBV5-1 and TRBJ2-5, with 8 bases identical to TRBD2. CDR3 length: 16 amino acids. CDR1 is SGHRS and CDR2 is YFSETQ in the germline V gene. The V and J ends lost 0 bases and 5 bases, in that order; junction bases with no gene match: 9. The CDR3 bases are TGCGCCAGCAGCTTGGGTCGGGGGGGCCTGGGGGAGACCCAGTACTTC. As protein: CASSLGRGGLGETQYF.

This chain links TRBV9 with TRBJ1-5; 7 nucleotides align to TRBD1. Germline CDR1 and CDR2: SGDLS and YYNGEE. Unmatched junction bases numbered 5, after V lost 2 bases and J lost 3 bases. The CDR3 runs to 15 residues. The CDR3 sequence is CASSVLGQANQPQHF. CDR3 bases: TGTGCCAGCAGCGTTTTAGGACAGGCCAATCAGCCCCAGCATTTT.

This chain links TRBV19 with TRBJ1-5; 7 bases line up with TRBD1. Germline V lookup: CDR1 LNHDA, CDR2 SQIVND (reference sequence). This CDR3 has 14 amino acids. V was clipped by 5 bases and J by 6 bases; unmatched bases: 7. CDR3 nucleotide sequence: TGTGCCAGTAGTTTCACAGGGGCGGCTCAGCCCCAGCATTTT. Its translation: CASSFTGAAQPQHF.

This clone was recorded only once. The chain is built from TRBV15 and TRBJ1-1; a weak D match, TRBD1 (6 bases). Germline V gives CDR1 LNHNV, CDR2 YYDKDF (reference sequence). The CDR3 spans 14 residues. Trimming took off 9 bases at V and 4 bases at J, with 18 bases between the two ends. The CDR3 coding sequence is TGTGCCACTGGGAGCAGGGGCGCGAGCACTGAAGCTTTCTTT. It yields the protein CATGSRGASTEAFF.

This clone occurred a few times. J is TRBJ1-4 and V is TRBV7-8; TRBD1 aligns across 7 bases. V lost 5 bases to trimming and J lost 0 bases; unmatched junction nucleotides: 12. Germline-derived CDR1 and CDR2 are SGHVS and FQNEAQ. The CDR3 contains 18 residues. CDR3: CASSVGTATYATNEKLFF. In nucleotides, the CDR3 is TGTGCCAGCAGCGTAGGGACAGCCACTTATGCAACTAATGAAAAACTGTTTTTT.

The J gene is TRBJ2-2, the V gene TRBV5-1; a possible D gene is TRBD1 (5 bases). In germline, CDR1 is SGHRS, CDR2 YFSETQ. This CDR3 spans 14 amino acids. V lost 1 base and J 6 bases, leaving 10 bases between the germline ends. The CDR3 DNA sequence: TGCGCCAGCAGCTTGTTTAGGGGTGCCGGGGAGCTGTTTTTT. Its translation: CASSLFRGAGELFF. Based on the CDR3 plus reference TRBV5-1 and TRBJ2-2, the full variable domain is KAGVTQTPRYLIKTRGQQVTLSCSPISGHRSVSWYQQTPGQGLQFLFEYFSETQRNKGNFPGRFSGRQFSNSRSEMNVSTLELGDSALYLCASSLFRGAGELFFGEGSRLTVL.

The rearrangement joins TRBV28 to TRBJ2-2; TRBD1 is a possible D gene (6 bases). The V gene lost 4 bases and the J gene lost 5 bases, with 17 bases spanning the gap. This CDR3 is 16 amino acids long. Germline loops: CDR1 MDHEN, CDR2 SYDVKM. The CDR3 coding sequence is TGTGCCAGCAGTTCCAGGGGTGGATGGGATACCGGGGAGCTGTTTTTT. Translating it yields CASSSRGGWDTGELFF.

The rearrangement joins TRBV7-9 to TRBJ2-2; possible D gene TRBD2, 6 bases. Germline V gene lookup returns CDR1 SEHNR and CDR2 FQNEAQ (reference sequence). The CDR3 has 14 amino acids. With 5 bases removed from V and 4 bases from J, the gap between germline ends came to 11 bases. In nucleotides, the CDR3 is TGTGCCAGCAGCCCCGGGAGCGGCACCGGGGAGCTGTTTTTT. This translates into CASSPGSGTGELFF.

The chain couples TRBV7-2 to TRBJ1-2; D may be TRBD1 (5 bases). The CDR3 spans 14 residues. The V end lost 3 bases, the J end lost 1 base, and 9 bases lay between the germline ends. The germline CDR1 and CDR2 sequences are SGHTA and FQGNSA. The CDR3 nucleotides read TGTGCCAGCAGCTTCGGGGGGGTTAACTATGGCTACACCTTC. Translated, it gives CASSFGGVNYGYTF.

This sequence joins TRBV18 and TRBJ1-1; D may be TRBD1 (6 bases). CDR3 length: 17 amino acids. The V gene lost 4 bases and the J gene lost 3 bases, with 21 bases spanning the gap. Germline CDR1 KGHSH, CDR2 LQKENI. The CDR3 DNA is TGTGCCAGCTCACTGAAGGTTAACACAGGGAGAGACACTGAAGCTTTCTTT. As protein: CASSLKVNTGRDTEAFF.

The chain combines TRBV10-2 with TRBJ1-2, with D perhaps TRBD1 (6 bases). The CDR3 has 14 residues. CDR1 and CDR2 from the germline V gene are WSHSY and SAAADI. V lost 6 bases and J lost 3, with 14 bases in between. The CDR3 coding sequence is TGCGCCAGCAGGGAACAGGGAAGTTACTATGGCTACACCTTC. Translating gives CASREQGSYYGYTF.

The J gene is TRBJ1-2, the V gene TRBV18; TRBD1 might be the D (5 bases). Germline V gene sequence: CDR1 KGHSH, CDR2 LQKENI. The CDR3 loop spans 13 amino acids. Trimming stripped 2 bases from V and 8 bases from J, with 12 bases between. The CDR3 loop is CASSPSQGEGYTF. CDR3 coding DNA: TGTGCCAGCTCACCATCGCAGGGCGAGGGCTACACCTTC.

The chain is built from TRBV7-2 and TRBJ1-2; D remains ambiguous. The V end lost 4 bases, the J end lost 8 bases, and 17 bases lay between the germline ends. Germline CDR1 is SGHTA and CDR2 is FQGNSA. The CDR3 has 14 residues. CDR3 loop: CASSSEGRRGGYTF. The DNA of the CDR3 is TGTGCCAGCAGCTCGGAAGGTCGCCGGGGAGGCTACACCTTC.

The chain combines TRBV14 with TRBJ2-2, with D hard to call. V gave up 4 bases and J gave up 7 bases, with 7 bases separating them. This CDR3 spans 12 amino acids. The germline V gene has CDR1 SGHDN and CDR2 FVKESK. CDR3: CASSPLYGELFF. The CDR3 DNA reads TGTGCCAGCAGCCCTTTGTACGGGGAGCTGTTTTTT.

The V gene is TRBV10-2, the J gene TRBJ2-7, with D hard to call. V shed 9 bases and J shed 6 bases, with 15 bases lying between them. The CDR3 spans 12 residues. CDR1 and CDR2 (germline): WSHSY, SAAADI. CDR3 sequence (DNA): TGCGCCAGTTCCCTATCCGGCGGCGAGCAGTACTTC. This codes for CASSLSGGEQYF.

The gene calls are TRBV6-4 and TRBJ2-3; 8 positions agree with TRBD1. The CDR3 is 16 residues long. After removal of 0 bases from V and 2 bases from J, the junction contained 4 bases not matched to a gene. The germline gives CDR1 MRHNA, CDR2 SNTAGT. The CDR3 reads CASSDSAGGSTDTQYF. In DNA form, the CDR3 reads TGTGCCAGCAGTGACTCCGCAGGGGGCTCCACAGATACGCAGTATTTT.

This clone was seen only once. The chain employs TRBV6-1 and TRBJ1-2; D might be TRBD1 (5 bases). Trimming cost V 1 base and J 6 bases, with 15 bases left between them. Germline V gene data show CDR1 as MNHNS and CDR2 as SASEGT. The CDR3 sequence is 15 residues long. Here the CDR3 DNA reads TGTGCCAGCAGTGAAGGGGACTCTAGGACTAATGGCTACACCTTC. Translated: CASSEGDSRTNGYTF.

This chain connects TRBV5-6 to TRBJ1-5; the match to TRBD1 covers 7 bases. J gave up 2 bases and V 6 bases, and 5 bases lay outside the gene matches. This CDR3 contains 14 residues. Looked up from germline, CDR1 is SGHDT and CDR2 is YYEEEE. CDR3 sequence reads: CASNVRGGNQPQHF. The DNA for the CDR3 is TGTGCCAGCAATGTCAGGGGGGGCAATCAGCCCCAGCATTTT.

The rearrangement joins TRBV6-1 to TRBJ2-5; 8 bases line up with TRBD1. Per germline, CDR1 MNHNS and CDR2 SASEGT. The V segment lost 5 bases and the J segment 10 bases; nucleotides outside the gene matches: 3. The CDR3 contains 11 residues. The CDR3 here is CASSLQGGQYF. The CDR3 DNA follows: TGTGCCAGCAGTCTACAGGGGGGCCAGTACTTC.

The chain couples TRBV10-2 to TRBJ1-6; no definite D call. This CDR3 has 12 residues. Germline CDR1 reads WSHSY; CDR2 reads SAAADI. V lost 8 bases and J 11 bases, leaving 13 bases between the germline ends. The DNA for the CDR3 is TGCGCCAGCGGTCAATATCAGGCACCCCTCCACTTT. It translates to CASGQYQAPLHF.

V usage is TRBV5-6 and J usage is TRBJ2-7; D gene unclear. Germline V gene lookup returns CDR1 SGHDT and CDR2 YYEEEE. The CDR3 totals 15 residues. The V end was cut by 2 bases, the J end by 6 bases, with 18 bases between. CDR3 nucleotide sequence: TGTGCCAGCAGCTTCTCTATGGTCTCGCCAGGCGAGCAGTACTTC. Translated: CASSFSMVSPGEQYF.

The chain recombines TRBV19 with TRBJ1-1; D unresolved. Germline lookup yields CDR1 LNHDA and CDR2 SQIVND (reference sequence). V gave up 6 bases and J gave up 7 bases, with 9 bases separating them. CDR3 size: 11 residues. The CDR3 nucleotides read TGTGCCAGTAGAAAGTCGGTTGAAGCTTTCTTT. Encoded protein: CASRKSVEAFF.

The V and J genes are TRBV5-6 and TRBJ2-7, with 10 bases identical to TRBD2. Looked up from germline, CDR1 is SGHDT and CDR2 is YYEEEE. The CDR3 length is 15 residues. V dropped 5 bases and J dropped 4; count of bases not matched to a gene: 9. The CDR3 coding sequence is TGTGCCAGCAGACTCGGGACTAGCGCACCTTACGAGCAGTACTTC. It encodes CASRLGTSAPYEQYF.